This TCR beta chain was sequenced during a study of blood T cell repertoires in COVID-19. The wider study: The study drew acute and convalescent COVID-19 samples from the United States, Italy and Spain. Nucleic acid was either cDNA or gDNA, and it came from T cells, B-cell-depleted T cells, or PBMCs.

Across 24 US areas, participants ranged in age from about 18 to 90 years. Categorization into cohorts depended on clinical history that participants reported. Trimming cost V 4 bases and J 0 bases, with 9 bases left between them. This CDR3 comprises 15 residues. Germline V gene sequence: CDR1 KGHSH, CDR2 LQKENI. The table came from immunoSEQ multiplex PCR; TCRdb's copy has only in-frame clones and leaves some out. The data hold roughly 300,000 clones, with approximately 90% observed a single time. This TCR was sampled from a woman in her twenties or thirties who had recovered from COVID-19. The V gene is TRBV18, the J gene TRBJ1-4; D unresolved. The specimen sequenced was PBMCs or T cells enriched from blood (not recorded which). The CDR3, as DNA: TGTGCCAGCTCACTATCCGGGGCAACTAATGAAAAACTGTTTTTT. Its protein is CASSLSGATNEKLFF.